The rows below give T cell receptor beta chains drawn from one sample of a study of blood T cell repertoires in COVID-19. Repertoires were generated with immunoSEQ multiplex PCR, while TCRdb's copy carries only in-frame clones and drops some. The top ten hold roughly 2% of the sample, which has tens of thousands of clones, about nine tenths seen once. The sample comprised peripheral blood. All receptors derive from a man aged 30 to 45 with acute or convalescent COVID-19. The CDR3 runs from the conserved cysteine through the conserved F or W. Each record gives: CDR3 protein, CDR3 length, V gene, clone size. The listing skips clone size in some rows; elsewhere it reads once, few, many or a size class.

CDR3: CASSGTGEPLNTEAFF
length: 16
V: TRBV5-6
size: NA

CDR3: CASSHRHRRTYSPLHF
length: 16
V: TRBV3-1/TRBV3-2
size: NA

CDR3: CASSVTPGGDIEKLFF
length: 16
V: TRBV9
size: NA

CDR3: CASSSGSGLGYTF
length: 13
V: TRBV5-6
size: few

CDR3: CASSPWSSGNVGETQYF
length: 17
V: TRBV6-2/TRBV6-3
size: NA

CDR3: CASSLAGTGGGGELFF
length: 16
V: TRBV5-1
size: NA

CDR3: CASTLGVNQPQHF
length: 13
V: TRBV28
size: NA

CDR3: CASSTDSNYGYTF
length: 13
V: TRBV6-5
size: NA

CDR3: CASSPLLSSGRNQPQHF
length: 17
V: TRBV2
size: NA

CDR3: CASSFAGGAGTGELFF
length: 16
V: TRBV5-1
size: NA

CDR3: CSVEDRGFGGYTF
length: 13
V: TRBV29-1
size: NA

CDR3: CASKAQGTDTQYF
length: 13
V: TRBV19
size: NA

CDR3: CASSYEGTGFEKLFF
length: 15
V: TRBV6-5
size: NA

CDR3: CASSPRQVNQPQHF
length: 14
V: TRBV7-8
size: NA

CDR3: CASAQDWNTGELFF
length: 14
V: TRBV19
size: once

CDR3: CASSPPGLAPYEQYF
length: 15
V: TRBV25-1
size: few

CDR3: CASSQPETSGATDTQYF
length: 17
V: TRBV3-1/TRBV3-2
size: few

CDR3: CASSQWDRVGTEAFF
length: 15
V: TRBV3-1/TRBV3-2
size: NA

CDR3: CASSLGQGGEKLFF
length: 14
V: TRBV3-1/TRBV3-2
size: NA

CDR3: CASSFVRDNTEAFF
length: 14
V: TRBV28
size: NA

CDR3: CASSLEAGRHEQFF
length: 14
V: TRBV7-9
size: NA

CDR3: CSASTGFDLAEAFF
length: 14
V: TRBV20-1
size: NA

CDR3: CASASGQGDEKLFF
length: 14
V: TRBV12-5
size: NA

CDR3: CASSFGQADTGELFF
length: 15
V: TRBV18
size: NA

CDR3: CASSYRGFHEKLFF
length: 14
V: TRBV6-2/TRBV6-3
size: NA

CDR3: CASSLAGNSGNTIYF
length: 15
V: TRBV5-8
size: NA

CDR3: CASSPLAGGQTEAFF
length: 15
V: TRBV5-1
size: NA